These 20 T cell receptor beta chains were all obtained from the same sample, sequenced in a study of control samples from healthy donors and cancer patients. The table came from immunoSEQ multiplex PCR; TCRdb's copy has only in-frame clones and leaves some out. This table has under 200,000 clones, roughly nine tenths appearing once. Sample: blood. These receptor sequences come from a woman in her twenties or thirties in good health.

J is TRBJ1-1 and V is TRBV7-3; no firm D call. Trimming shortened V by 0 bases and J by 4 bases, and 6 bases separated the two germline ends. The CDR3 extends over 13 amino acids. Germline V lookup: CDR1 SGHTA, CDR2 FQGTGA. The CDR3 DNA reads as TGTGCCAGCAGCTTAACTGTGATCACTGAAGCTTTCTTT. Protein: CASSLTVITEAFF. Full variable domain (missing parts from reference TRBV7-3 and TRBJ1-1): GAGVSQTPSNKVTEKGKYVELRCDPISGHTALYWYRQSLGQGPEFLIYFQGTGAADDSGLPNDRFFAVRPEGSVSTLKIQRTERGDSAVYLCASSLTVITEAFFGQGTRLTVV.

The rearrangement uses TRBV24-1 and TRBJ2-7; D is undetermined. CDR1 and CDR2 (germline): KGHDR, SFDVKD. CDR3 length equals 13 residues. Trimming took 3 bases from V and 5 from J, leaving 10 bases between them. For the CDR3, the DNA is TGTGCCACCAGTGATACTAACGGGCACGAGCAGTACTTC. Its translation: CATSDTNGHEQYF.

V gene TRBV2 combines with J gene TRBJ2-7, with TRBD1 identical over 8 bases. This CDR3 is 14 amino acids long. Losses at the gene ends were 6 bases for V and 4 bases for J; bases not matched to a gene: 8. The germline gives CDR1 SNHLY, CDR2 FYNNEI. CDR3 nucleotides: TGTGCCAGCAGACCCGGACAGGGCCAATACGAGCAGTACTTC. Its translation is CASRPGQGQYEQYF.

This clone appeared a single time. The V gene is TRBV7-3, the J gene TRBJ2-7; D call uncertain. Germline CDR1 and CDR2: SGHTA and FQGTGA. Trimming took 3 bases from V and 2 from J, leaving 2 bases between them. There are 11 residues in the CDR3. CDR3: CASSFPYEQYF. The CDR3, as DNA: TGTGCCAGCAGCTTCCCCTACGAGCAGTACTTC.

This clone came up once. The sample holds other DNA sequences that translate to the same CDR3. The genes are TRBV10-3 and TRBJ2-3, with no clear D. CDR1 and CDR2 (germline): ENHRY, SYGVKD. V shed 3 bases and J shed 0 bases, with 1 base lying between them. This CDR3 contains 12 residues. The CDR3 here is CAISDSTDTQYF. The CDR3, as DNA: TGTGCCATCAGTGATAGCACAGATACGCAGTATTTT.

This clone was seen a few times. This chain connects TRBV7-2 to TRBJ2-2; 11 positions match TRBD2. Germline loops: CDR1 SGHTA, CDR2 FQGNSA. Trimming at V came to 5 bases and at J to 7 bases, leaving 9 bases not matched to a gene. The CDR3 spans 16 residues. CDR3 coding DNA: TGTGCCAGCAGCAAACGACTAGCGGGACAGGTCGGGGAGCTGTTTTTT. Encoded protein: CASSKRLAGQVGELFF.

This clone was seen just once. The chain has TRBV7-2 and TRBJ2-3; weak D call: TRBD1 (5 bases). V lost 2 bases to trimming and J lost 0 bases, with 9 bases between them. The CDR3 contains 15 residues. From germline, CDR1 is SGHTA and CDR2 FQGNSA. In DNA, the CDR3 is TGTGCCAGCAGCTTACAGGGAACTAGCACAGATACGCAGTATTTT. Translation gives CASSLQGTSTDTQYF.

The J gene is TRBJ2-2, the V gene TRBV19; D may match TRBD1 or TRBD2 (5 bases each). With 5 bases removed from V and 2 bases from J, the gap between germline ends came to 15 bases. The CDR3 is made up of 16 amino acids. Germline CDR1 reads LNHDA; CDR2 reads SQIVND (reference sequence). The chain's CDR3 is CASSLPGTVNTGELFF. The CDR3 bases are TGTGCCAGTAGTCTCCCCGGGACGGTAAACACCGGGGAGCTGTTTTTT.

The chain employs TRBV7-8 and TRBJ2-3; D is unclear. The CDR3 covers 13 residues. From germline, CDR1 is SGHVS and CDR2 FQNEAQ. With 2 bases removed from V and 2 bases from J, the gap between germline ends came to 5 bases. The CDR3 DNA sequence: TGTGCCAGCAGCTTATCTACCACAGATACGCAGTATTTT. It translates to CASSLSTTDTQYF.

The V gene is TRBV15, the J gene TRBJ1-1; no reliable D call. V lost 0 bases and J lost 1, with 6 bases in between. The CDR3 runs to 14 residues. CDR1 is LNHNV, CDR2 YYDKDF, per germline (reference sequence). The CDR3 reads CATSRDRRNTEAFF. The CDR3 DNA is TGTGCCACCAGCAGAGACAGGAGGAACACTGAAGCTTTCTTT.

The genes are TRBV5-4 and TRBJ1-6; 9 positions match TRBD1. J lost 6 bases, V lost 3 bases, and 1 base had no gene match. The CDR3 consists of 14 residues. Per the germline V gene, CDR1 is SGHNT and CDR2 is YYREEE (reference sequence). CDR3 loop: CASSWGQGNSPLHF. The CDR3 nucleotides are TGTGCCAGCAGCTGGGGACAGGGTAATTCACCCCTCCACTTT.

V is TRBV5-6 and J is TRBJ2-7; D may be TRBD1 (6 bases). V lost 4 bases and J lost 7, with 12 bases in between. Germline lookup yields CDR1 SGHDT and CDR2 YYEEEE. This CDR3 contains 12 residues. The DNA for the CDR3 is TGTGCCAGCAGCCCGGGACAATTGGAGCAGTACTTC. Translation gives CASSPGQLEQYF.

A remark on this clone: A much larger clone is a single base away; this may be a read error. The rearrangement uses TRBV4-3 and TRBJ2-6; D is unclear. The germline CDR1 and CDR2 sequences are LGHNA and YSLEER. The CDR3 is 16 amino acids. CDR3 region: CANSQGLTSGANVLTF. For the CDR3, the DNA is TGCGCCAACAGCCAAGGCCTGACCTCTGGGGCCAACGTCCTGACTTTC.

In regard to this clone: Other DNA sequences of this sample code for an identical CDR3. V is TRBV5-1 and J is TRBJ1-1, with a possible D match to TRBD1 (5 bases). The germline V gene encodes CDR1 SGHRS and CDR2 YFSETQ. V shed 0 bases and J shed 8 bases, with 8 bases lying between them. CDR3 length equals 12 residues. The CDR3 DNA is TGCGCCAGCAGCTTGGTGGGGACCGAAGCTTTCTTT. Its translation: CASSLVGTEAFF.

The chain couples TRBV9 to TRBJ2-5, with D possibly being TRBD1 (6 bases). Germline CDR1 is SGDLS and CDR2 is YYNGEE. This CDR3 has 16 amino acids. The V end was cut by 0 bases, the J end by 4 bases, with 16 bases between. The CDR3 region is CASSVDRGSSAETQYF. DNA of the CDR3: TGTGCCAGCAGCGTAGATAGGGGGAGTAGCGCAGAGACCCAGTACTTC.

J is TRBJ1-1 and V is TRBV30; 7 bases align to TRBD1. This CDR3 has 14 amino acids. CDR1 and CDR2 (germline): GTSNPN, SVGIG (reference sequence). With V trimmed by 2 bases and J by 1 base, 4 bases remained unmatched. The DNA for the CDR3 is TGTGCCTGGAGTACCGGGACAGCGAACACTGAAGCTTTCTTT. As protein: CAWSTGTANTEAFF.

The chain recombines TRBV27 with TRBJ2-3, with D hard to call. Trimming shortened V by 5 bases and J by 1 base, and 10 bases separated the two germline ends. Germline-derived CDR1 and CDR2 are MNHEY and SMNVEV (reference sequence). The CDR3 is 14 residues long. CDR3 amino acids: CASSPRVRTDTQYF. Written as DNA, the CDR3 is TGTGCCAGCAGTCCCCGGGTCCGCACAGATACGCAGTATTTT.

The chain employs TRBV7-9 and TRBJ1-2; 8 positions match TRBD1. CDR1 SEHNR and CDR2 FQNEAQ come from the germline V gene (reference sequence). This CDR3 is built from 13 residues. V dropped 4 bases and J dropped 4; count of bases not matched to a gene: 2. CDR3 residues: CASSSDRGYGYTF. The DNA of the CDR3 is TGTGCCAGCAGCTCCGACAGGGGCTATGGCTACACCTTC.

This chain uses TRBV19 with TRBJ2-1, with 10 bases fitting TRBD1. Germline lookup yields CDR1 LNHDA and CDR2 SQIVND (reference sequence). Trimming took 4 bases from V and 8 from J; bases not matched to a gene: 8. CDR3 length: 15 residues. Here the CDR3 DNA reads TGTGCCAGTAGTACACCCGGGACAGGGGTCGATGAGCAGTTCTTC. Its protein is CASSTPGTGVDEQFF.

The genes are TRBV9 and TRBJ1-3, with D unclear. CDR1 is SGDLS, CDR2 YYNGEE, per germline. This CDR3 comprises 15 residues. V lost 0 bases and J 0 bases, leaving 7 bases between the germline ends. The DNA of the CDR3 is TGTGCCAGCAGCGTAGGTAGGAGCTCTGGAAACACCATATATTTT. Protein: CASSVGRSSGNTIYF. Filled out from reference TRBV9 and TRBJ1-3, the complete variable domain reads DSGVTQTPKHLITATGQRVTLRCSPRSGDLSVYWYQQSLDQGLQFLIQYYNGEERAKGNILERFSAQQFPDLHSELNLSSLELGDSALYFCASSVGRSSGNTIYFGEGSWLTVV.